This TCR beta chain was identified during a study of T cell responses to AZD1222 COVID-19 vaccine. On the study more broadly: The study pooled second doses at about 4 or about 12 weeks. Study observations and caveats: Distributed over spike, vaccine-associated CD4 TCRs predominated at 160-218 and 743-854. Females outnumbered males among donors, who were mostly white British; clonal diversity was possibly underestimated. Spike-specific TCR repertoires showed rising breadth and depth after two AZD1222 doses.

This CDR3 is 14 amino acids long. After removal of 5 bases from V and 4 bases from J, the junction contained 6 bases not matched to a gene. In germline, CDR1 is KGHDR, CDR2 SFDVKD. Remarks on this clone: What it recognizes is unknown.

TCRdb's copy holds only in-frame clones and misses some; the assay was immunoSEQ multiplex PCR. The table has about 140,000 clones, approximately 90% seen once. The chain couples TRBV24-1 to TRBJ2-5, with 7 bases that match TRBD1. The sequences come from peripheral blood, collected on day 0 of AZD1222 vaccination. This receptor was obtained from an adult in good health. This CDR3 is CATSVDRAGETQYF. Here the CDR3 DNA reads TGTGCCACCAGTGTAGACAGGGCAGGAGAGACCCAGTACTTC.